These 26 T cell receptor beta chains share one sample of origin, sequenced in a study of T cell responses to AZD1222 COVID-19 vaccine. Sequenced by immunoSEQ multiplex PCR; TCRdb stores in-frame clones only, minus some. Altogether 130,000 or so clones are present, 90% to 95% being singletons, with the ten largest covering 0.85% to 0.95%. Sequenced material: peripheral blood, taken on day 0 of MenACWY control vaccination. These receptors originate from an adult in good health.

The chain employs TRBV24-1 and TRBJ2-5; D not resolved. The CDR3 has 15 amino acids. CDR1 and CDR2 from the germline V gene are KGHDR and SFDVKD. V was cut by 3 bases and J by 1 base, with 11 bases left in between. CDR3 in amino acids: CATSDPRAFQETQYF. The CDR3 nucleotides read TGTGCCACCAGTGATCCCCGGGCCTTCCAAGAGACCCAGTACTTC.

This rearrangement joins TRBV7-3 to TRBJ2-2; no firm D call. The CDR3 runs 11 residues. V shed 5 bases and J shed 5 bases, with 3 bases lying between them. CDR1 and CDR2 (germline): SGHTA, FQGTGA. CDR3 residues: CASSGTGELFF. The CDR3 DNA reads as TGTGCCAGCAGCGGAACCGGGGAGCTGTTTTTT.

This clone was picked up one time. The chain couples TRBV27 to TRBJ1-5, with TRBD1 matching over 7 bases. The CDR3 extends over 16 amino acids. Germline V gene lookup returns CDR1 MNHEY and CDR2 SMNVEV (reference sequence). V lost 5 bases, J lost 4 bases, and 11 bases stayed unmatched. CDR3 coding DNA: TGTGCCAGCAGTCCCTTGACAGGGATTCCGAATCAGCCCCAGCATTTT. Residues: CASSPLTGIPNQPQHF.

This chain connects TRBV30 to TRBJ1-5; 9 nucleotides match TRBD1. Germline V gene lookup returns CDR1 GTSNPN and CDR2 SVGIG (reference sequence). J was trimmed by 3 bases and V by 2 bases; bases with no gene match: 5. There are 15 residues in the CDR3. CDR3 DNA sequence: TGTGCCTGGAGTTCCGGGACAGGGTACAATCAGCCCCAGCATTTT. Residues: CAWSSGTGYNQPQHF.

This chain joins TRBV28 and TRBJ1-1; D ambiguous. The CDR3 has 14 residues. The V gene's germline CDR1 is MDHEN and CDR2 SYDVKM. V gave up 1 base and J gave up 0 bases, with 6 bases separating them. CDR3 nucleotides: TGTGCCAGCAGTTTATCCATCTTGAACACTGAAGCTTTCTTT. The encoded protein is CASSLSILNTEAFF. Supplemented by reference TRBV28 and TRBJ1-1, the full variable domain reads DVKVTQSSRYLVKRTGEKVFLECVQDMDHENMFWYRQDPGLGLRLIYFSYDVKMKEKGDIPEGYSVSREKKERFSLILESASTNQTSMYLCASSLSILNTEAFFGQGTRLTVV.

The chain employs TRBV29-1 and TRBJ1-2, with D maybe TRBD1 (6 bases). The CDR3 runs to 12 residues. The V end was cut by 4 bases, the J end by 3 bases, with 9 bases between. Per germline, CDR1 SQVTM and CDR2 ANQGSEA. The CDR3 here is CSVAGTYYGYTF. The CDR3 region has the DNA TGCAGCGTTGCCGGGACATACTATGGCTACACCTTC.

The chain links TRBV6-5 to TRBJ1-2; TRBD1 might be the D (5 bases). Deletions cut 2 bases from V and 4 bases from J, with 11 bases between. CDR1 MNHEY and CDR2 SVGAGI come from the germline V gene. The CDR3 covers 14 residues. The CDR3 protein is CASSYEGSGYGYTF. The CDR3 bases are TGTGCCAGCAGTTACGAGGGGTCGGGCTATGGCTACACCTTC.

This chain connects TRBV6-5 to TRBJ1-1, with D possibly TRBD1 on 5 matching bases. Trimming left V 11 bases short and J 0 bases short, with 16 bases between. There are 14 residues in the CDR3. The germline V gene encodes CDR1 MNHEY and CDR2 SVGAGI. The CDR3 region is CAATSQGMNTEAFF. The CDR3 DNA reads TGTGCCGCTACAAGTCAGGGAATGAACACTGAAGCTTTCTTT.

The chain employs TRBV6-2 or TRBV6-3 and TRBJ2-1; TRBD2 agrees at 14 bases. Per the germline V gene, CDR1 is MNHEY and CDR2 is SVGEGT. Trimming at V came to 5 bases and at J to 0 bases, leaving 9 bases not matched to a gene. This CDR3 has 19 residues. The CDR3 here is CASSGLAGGRTNSYNEQFF. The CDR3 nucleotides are TGTGCCAGCAGTGGACTAGCGGGGGGCAGGACCAACTCCTACAATGAGCAGTTCTTC.

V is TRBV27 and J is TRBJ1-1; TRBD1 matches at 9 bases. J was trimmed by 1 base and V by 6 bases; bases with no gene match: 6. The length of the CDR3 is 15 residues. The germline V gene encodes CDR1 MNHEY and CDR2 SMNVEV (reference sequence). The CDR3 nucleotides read TGTGCCAGCAGAGATTGGGACAGGGCGAACACTGAAGCTTTCTTT. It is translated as CASRDWDRANTEAFF.

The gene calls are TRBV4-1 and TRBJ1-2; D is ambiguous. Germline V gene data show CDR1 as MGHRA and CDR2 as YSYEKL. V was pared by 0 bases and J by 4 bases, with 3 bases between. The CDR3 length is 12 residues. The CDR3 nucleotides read TGCGCCAGCAGCCAAGATGGCTATGGCTACACCTTC. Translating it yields CASSQDGYGYTF.

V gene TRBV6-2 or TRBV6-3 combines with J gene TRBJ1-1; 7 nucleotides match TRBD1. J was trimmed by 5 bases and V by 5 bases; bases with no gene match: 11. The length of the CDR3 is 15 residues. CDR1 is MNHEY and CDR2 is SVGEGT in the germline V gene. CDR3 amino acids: CASSTYRGMGTEAFF. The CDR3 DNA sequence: TGTGCCAGCAGTACCTACAGGGGAATGGGGACTGAAGCTTTCTTT.

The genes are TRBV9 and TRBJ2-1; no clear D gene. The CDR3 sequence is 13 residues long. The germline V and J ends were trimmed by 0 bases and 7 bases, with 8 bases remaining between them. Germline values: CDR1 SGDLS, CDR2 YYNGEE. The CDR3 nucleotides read TGTGCCAGCAGCGTAGGCTTAGGGAATGAGCAGTTCTTC. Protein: CASSVGLGNEQFF.

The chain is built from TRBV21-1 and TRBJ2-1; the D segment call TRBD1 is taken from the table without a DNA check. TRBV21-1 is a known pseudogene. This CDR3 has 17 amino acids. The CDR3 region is CASSKAPGQSSYNEQFF. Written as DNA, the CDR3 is TGTGCCAGCAGCAAAGCCCCTGGACAGAGCTCCTACAATGAGCAGTTCTTC.

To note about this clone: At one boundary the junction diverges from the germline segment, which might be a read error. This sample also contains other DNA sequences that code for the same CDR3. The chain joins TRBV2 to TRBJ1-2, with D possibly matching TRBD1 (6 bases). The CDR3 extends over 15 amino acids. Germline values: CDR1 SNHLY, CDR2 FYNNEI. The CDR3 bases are TGCGCCAGCAGTGAATTGGGCCAGGGGACAATTGGCTACACCTTC. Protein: CASSELGQGTIGYTF.

CDR3: CASRGDGSYEQYF. The CDR3 bases are TGTGCCAGCAGGGGGGACGGGTCCTACGAGCAGTACTTC. The chain carries TRBV2 and TRBJ2-7; D tentatively fits TRBD1 or TRBD2 (5 bases each). CDR3 length: 13 amino acids. Trimming removed 6 bases from V and 1 base from J, with 10 bases in between. Germline CDR1 reads SNHLY; CDR2 reads FYNNEI.

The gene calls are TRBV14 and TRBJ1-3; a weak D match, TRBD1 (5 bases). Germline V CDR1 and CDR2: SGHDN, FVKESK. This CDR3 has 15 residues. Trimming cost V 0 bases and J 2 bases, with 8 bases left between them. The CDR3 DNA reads TGTGCCAGCAGCCAAGATCCAGGGCCTGGAAACACCATATATTTT. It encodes CASSQDPGPGNTIYF.

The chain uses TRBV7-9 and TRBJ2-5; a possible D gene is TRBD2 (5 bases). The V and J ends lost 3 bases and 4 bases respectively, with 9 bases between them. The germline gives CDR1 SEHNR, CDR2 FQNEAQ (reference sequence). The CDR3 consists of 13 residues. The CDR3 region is CASSFRGAETQYF. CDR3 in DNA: TGTGCCAGCAGCTTTCGGGGAGCAGAGACCCAGTACTTC.

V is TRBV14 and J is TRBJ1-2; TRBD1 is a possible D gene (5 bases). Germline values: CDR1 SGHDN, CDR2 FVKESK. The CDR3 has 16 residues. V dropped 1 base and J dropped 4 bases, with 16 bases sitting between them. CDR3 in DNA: TGTGCCAGCAGCCAAGTTACAGGTGGTACCCTCTATGGCTACACCTTC. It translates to CASSQVTGGTLYGYTF.

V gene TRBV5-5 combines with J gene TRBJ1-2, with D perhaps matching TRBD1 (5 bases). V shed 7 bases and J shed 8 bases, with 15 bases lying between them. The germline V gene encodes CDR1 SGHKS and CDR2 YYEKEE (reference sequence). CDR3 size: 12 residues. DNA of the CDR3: TGTGCCAGCGGGGGAAATACTCGGGGCTACACCTTC. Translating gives CASGGNTRGYTF.

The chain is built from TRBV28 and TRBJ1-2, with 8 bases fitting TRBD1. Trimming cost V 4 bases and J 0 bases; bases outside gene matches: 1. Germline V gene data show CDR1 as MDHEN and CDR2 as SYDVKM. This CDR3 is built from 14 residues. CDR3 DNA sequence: TGTGCCAGCAGTTGGACAGGGACTAACTATGGCTACACCTTC. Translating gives CASSWTGTNYGYTF.

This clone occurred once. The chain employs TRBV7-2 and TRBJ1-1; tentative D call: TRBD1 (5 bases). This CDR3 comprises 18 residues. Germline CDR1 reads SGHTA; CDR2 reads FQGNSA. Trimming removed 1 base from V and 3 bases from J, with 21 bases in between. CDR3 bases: TGTGCCAGCAGCTTAGGTGGGCCCCCAGGGACGGTACACACTGAAGCTTTCTTT. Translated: CASSLGGPPGTVHTEAFF. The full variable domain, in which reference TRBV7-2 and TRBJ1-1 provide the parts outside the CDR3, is GAGVSQSPSNKVTEKGKDVELRCDPISGHTALYWYRQSLGQGLEFLIYFQGNSAPDKSGLPSDRFSAERTGGSVSTLTIQRTQQEDSAVYLCASSLGGPPGTVHTEAFFGQGTRLTVV.

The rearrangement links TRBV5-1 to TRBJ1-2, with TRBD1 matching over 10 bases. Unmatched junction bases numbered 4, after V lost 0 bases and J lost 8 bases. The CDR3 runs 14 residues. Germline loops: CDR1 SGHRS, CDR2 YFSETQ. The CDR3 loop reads CASSLGQGARGYTF. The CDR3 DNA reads TGCGCCAGCAGCTTGGGACAGGGGGCTAGGGGCTACACCTTC.

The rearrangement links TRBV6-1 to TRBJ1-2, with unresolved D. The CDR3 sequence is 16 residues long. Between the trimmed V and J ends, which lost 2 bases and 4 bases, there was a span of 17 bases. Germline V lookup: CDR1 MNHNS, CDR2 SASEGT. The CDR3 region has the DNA TGTGCCAGCAGTGAAAGCCCCGGGAGGGTGACCTATGGCTACACCTTC. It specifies CASSESPGRVTYGYTF.

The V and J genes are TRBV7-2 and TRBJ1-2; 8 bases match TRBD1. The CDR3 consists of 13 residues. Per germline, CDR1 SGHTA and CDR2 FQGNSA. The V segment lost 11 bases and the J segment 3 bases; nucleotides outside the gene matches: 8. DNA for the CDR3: TGTGCCGTACCGACAGGGGATGACTATGGCTACACCTTC. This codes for CAVPTGDDYGYTF.

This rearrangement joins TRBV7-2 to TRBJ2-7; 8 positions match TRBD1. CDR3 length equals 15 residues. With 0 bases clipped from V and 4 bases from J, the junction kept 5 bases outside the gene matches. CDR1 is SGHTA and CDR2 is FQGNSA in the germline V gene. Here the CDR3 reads CASSLAPGGAYEQYF. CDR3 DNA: TGTGCCAGCAGCTTAGCGCCAGGGGGCGCATACGAGCAGTACTTC.